The 2 T cell receptor beta chains below were found in one sample sequenced in a study of response to subunit inactivated influenza vaccine. MiXCR, run by TCRdb on the RT-PCR reads, gives a single entry per CDR3 protein. Counted here are hundreds of thousands of distinct CDR3 sequences, roughly 20% occurring once; the ten biggest clones make up roughly a tenth. The sequenced sample was PBMCs from blood, obtained 4 to 6 days after vaccination. Receptor source: a man aged 45-65 years who received an inactivated influenza vaccine.

This clonotype was found a few times. This chain connects TRBV3-1 to TRBJ1-2, with D tentatively TRBD1 (6 bases). V lost 4 bases to trimming and J lost 2 bases, with 14 bases between them. Germline V CDR1 and CDR2: LGHDT, YNNKEL (reference sequence). This CDR3 spans 15 amino acids. CDR3 DNA: TGTGCCAGCAGCCCATCGGGACACGAGAACTATGGCTACACCTTC. Residues: CASSPSGHENYGYTF.

This clonotype was found a few times. This rearrangement joins TRBV4-2 to TRBJ2-7; the D is unclear. CDR3 length equals 14 residues. Trimming removed 2 bases from V and 1 base from J, with 9 bases in between. Germline V CDR1 and CDR2: LGHNA, YNFKEQ. CDR3 in DNA: TGTGCCAGCAGCCAATTCTGGGGTTCCTACGAGCAGTACTTC. Amino acids: CASSQFWGSYEQYF.